These T cell receptor beta chains were read from a single sample in a study of cytomegalovirus exposure and HLA in healthy donors. Sequenced by immunoSEQ multiplex PCR; TCRdb stores in-frame clones only, minus some. The sample holds more than 200,000 clones, roughly 87% seen once. The sequencing input was PBMCs. The receptor source for this set is a woman aged 25 to 39 in good health and CMV-seronegative. Each CDR3 is given with its conserved first and last residue.

J gene: TRBJ2-7; V gene: TRBV6-5; CDR3 protein: CASSYSGGRYEQYF
J gene: TRBJ1-1; V gene: TRBV27; CDR3 protein: CASSSSGMNTEAFF
J gene: TRBJ2-7; V gene: TRBV11-2; CDR3 protein: CASSPRVYEQYF
J gene: TRBJ2-5; V gene: TRBV27; CDR3 protein: CASMGGLGETQYF
J gene: TRBJ1-1; V gene: TRBV7-2; CDR3 protein: CASSLEGREAFF
J gene: TRBJ2-7; V gene: TRBV6-5; CDR3 protein: CASSGPTSGSHEQYF
J gene: TRBJ1-5; V gene: TRBV21-1; CDR3 protein: CASPGNNQPQHF
J gene: TRBJ2-5; V gene: TRBV11-2; CDR3 protein: CASSSITGGGSRRETQYF
J gene: TRBJ2-7; V gene: TRBV27; CDR3 protein: CASSQGLALFEQYF
J gene: TRBJ2-7; V gene: TRBV28; CDR3 protein: CASSLYYGRGREMDEQYF
J gene: TRBJ1-2; V gene: TRBV15; CDR3 protein: CATSRQGQNYGYTF
J gene: TRBJ2-1; V gene: TRBV28; CDR3 protein: CASISDGRSSYNEQFF
J gene: TRBJ1-5; V gene: TRBV5-1; CDR3 protein: CASRPGTGNQPQHF
J gene: TRBJ2-1; V gene: TRBV2; CDR3 protein: CASVPGLAGVAYNEQFF
J gene: TRBJ2-2; V gene: TRBV9; CDR3 protein: CASSVDLASGELFF
J gene: TRBJ1-5; V gene: TRBV27; CDR3 protein: CASSGGVFDSNQPQHF
J gene: TRBJ2-1; V gene: TRBV5-1; CDR3 protein: CASSLLLAGGGEQFF
J gene: TRBJ1-4; V gene: TRBV5-5; CDR3 protein: CASSSPGQFNEKLFF
J gene: TRBJ2-2; V gene: TRBV6-6; CDR3 protein: CASSYPTGGAYGELFF
J gene: TRBJ2-1; V gene: TRBV6-5; CDR3 protein: CASRPGSSYNEQFF
J gene: TRBJ2-2; V gene: TRBV2; CDR3 protein: CASSDESLSNGELFF
J gene: TRBJ2-3; V gene: TRBV28; CDR3 protein: CASSLLLASGDTDTQYF
J gene: TRBJ2-5; V gene: TRBV10-1; CDR3 protein: CASKGEIERRWGGETQYF
J gene: TRBJ2-3; V gene: TRBV6-5; CDR3 protein: CASSYGGGSGDTQYF
J gene: TRBJ2-1; V gene: TRBV18; CDR3 protein: CASSPDIGTYNEQFF
J gene: TRBJ2-7; V gene: TRBV4-1; CDR3 protein: CASSAQGLSYEQYF
J gene: TRBJ2-1; V gene: TRBV27; CDR3 protein: CASSLGLAGYNEQFF
J gene: TRBJ1-2; V gene: TRBV18; CDR3 protein: CASSITGQGTDGYTF
J gene: TRBJ2-7; V gene: TRBV7-8; CDR3 protein: CASSSPDRGAYEQYF
J gene: TRBJ2-2; V gene: TRBV10-2; CDR3 protein: CASQAGARELFF
J gene: TRBJ2-7; V gene: TRBV9; CDR3 protein: CASSSGEAYEQYF